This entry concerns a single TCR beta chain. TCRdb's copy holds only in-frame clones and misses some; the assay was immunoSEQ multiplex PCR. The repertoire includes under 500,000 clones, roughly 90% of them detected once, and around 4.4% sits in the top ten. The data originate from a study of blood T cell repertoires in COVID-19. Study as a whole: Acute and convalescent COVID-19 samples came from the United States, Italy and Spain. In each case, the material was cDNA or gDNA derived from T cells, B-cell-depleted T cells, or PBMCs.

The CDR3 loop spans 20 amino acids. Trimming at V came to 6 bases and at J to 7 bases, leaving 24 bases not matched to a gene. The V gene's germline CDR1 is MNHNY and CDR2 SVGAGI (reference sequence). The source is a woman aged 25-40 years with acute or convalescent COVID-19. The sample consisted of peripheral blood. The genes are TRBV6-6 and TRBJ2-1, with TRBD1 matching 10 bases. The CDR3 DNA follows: TGTGCCAGCAGCTTACGGGCGCCGGGACAGGGGATAGAGGTTTGGAATGAGCAGTTCTTC. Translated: CASSLRAPGQGIEVWNEQFF.